This T cell receptor (beta chain) stems from a study of T cells after yellow fever vaccination. For the study at large: Researchers used SMART-Seq v4 Ultra Low Input to prepare fractions that had low cell numbers.

This clonotype was found many times. Its antigen is not identified. TCRdb re-analysed the 5' RACE reads in MiXCR, keeping a single row per CDR3 protein. The sample lists about 150,000 distinct CDR3 sequences; roughly 6.7% were seen once. General observations from the study: The appearance of a small share of clonotypes in both CD4 and CD8 compartments was observed. Contamination of FACS-sorted repertoires by abundant clonotypes from the bulk population could occur.

Germline V gives CDR1 LGHDT, CDR2 YNNKEL (reference sequence). CDR3 length: 14 residues. V lost 4 bases, J lost 0 bases, and 7 bases lay in between. The source material was CD4+ T cells sorted from PBMCs, sampled 10 days after the yellow fever booster vaccination. The TCR sequence derives from a man under 40 who received the YFV17D yellow fever vaccine. The chain recombines TRBV3-1 with TRBJ1-3; D not resolved. The CDR3 DNA is TGTGCCAGCAGCCTCAGCATCTCTGGAAACACCATATATTTT. Encoded protein: CASSLSISGNTIYF.